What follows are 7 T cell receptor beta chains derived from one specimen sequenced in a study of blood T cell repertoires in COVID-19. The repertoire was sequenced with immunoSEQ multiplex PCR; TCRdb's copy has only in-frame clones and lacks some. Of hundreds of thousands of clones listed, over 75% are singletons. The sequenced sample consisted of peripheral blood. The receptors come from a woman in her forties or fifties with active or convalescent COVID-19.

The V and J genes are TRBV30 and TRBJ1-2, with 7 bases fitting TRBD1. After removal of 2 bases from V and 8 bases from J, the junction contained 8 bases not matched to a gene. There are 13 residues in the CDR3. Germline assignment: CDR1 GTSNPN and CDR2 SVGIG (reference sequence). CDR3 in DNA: TGTGCCTGGAGTTCAGGGGGGCTAGGCGGCTACACCTTC. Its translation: CAWSSGGLGGYTF.

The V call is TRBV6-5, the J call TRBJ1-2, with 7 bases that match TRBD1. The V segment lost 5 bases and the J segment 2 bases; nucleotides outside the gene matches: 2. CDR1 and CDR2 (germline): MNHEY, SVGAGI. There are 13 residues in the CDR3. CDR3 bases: TGTGCCAGCAGTACGACAGGGAACTATGGCTACACCTTC. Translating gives CASSTTGNYGYTF.

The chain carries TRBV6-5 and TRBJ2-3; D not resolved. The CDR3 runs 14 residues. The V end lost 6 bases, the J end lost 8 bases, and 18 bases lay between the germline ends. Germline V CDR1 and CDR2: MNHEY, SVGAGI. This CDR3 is CASRILGSQGTQYF. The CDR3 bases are TGTGCCAGCAGAATCCTGGGCAGTCAAGGTACGCAGTATTTT.

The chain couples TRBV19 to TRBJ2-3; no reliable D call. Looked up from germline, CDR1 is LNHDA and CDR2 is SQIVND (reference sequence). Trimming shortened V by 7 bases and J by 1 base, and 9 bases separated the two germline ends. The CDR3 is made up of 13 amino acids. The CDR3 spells CASKVSGTDTQYF. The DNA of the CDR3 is TGTGCCAGTAAAGTCAGCGGCACAGATACGCAGTATTTT.

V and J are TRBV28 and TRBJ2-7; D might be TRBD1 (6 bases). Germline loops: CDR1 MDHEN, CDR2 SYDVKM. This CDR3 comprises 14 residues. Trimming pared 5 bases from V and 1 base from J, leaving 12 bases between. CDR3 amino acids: CASSLRDNSYEQYF. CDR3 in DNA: TGTGCCAGCAGTCTCCGGGACAATTCCTACGAGCAGTACTTC.

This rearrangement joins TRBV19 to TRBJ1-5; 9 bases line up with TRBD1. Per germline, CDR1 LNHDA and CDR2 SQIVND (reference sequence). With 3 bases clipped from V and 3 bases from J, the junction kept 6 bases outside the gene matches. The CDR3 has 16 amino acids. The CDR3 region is CASSIGTGLNNQPQHF. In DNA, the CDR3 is TGTGCCAGTAGTATCGGGACAGGGTTGAACAATCAGCCCCAGCATTTT.

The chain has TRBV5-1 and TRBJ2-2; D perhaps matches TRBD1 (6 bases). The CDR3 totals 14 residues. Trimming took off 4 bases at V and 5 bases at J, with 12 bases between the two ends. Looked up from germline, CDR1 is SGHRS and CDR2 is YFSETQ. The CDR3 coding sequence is TGCGCCAGCAGCGCGATCACAGGGACCGGGGAGCTGTTTTTT. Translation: CASSAITGTGELFF.